The table lists the clone carrying this TCR beta chain with a few counts. V was pared by 0 bases and J by 5 bases, with 10 bases between. The CDR3 is 15 amino acids. Germline V gene data show CDR1 as WNHNN and CDR2 as SYGVQD (reference sequence). The data derive from a study of blood T cell repertoires in COVID-19. Study background: Spain, Italy and the United States supplied samples that represented acute and convalescent COVID-19.

Authors' analysis steps: Reference gene primer amplification gave estimated nucleated cell counts. Data came from immunoSEQ multiplex PCR; TCRdb stores just in-frame clones and leaves some out. V, J and clone size were drawn from that table, and D and trimming were deduced from the DNA. The sample records about 58,000 clones, approximately 81% being singletons. The chain links TRBV10-1 to TRBJ2-2; possible D gene TRBD1, 5 bases. Input material: peripheral blood. The clonotype was recovered from a man aged 35 to 55 with active COVID-19. The CDR3 DNA is TGCGCCAGCAGTGAGTCAGGGGCTCCGACCGGGGAGCTGTTTTTT. The encoded protein is CASSESGAPTGELFF.